The sequence of this T cell receptor beta chain was determined in a study of shared clonotypes between healthy human individuals. Worth noting for this clone: Other DNA sequences in the same sample also yield this CDR3.

Data came from immunoSEQ multiplex PCR; TCRdb stores just in-frame clones and leaves some out. The table shows millions of clones, with 90% to 95% occurring only once. CDR3 length: 13 amino acids. V was shortened by 1 base and J by 5 bases, with 8 bases between the two germline ends. Per germline, CDR1 SGHTA and CDR2 FQGNSA. The specimen was naive CD4+ T cells sorted from blood. This sample's subset: CD45RA+ positively selected. The genes are TRBV7-2 and TRBJ2-5; D is perhaps TRBD1 (5 bases). This TCR was recovered from a man aged 18-30 years in good health. The CDR3 protein is CASSLGRVETQYF. In DNA form, the CDR3 reads TGTGCCAGCAGCTTAGGCAGGGTCGAGACCCAGTACTTC.